The entry below describes one TCR beta chain. The V end lost 4 bases, the J end lost 2 bases, and 14 bases lay between the germline ends. This CDR3 contains 15 residues. Germline CDR1 and CDR2: SGHKS and YYEKEE (reference sequence). Measured with immunoSEQ multiplex PCR; TCRdb has only the in-frame clones, and not every one. The table lists 200,000 or so clones, about 86% of them singletons, with 0.6% to 0.9% in the top ten. This entry belongs to a study of blood T cell repertoires in COVID-19. Study-level information: From T cells, B-cell-depleted T cells, or PBMCs came the material, which was cDNA or gDNA.

Sequenced sample: peripheral blood. This chain connects TRBV5-5 to TRBJ2-3; perhaps TRBD2 as D (6 bases). The TCR was taken from a woman in her 70s with acute or convalescent COVID-19. CDR3 region: CASSLLGTSTDTQYF. Here the CDR3 DNA reads TGTGCCAGCAGCCTTCTAGGGACTTCCACAGATACGCAGTATTTT.